A selection of T cell receptor beta chains follows, all from one sample in a study of blood T cells in healthy people across ages. MiXCR, run by TCRdb on the 5' RACE reads, gives a single entry per CDR3 protein. The data show approximately 880,000 distinct CDR3 sequences, 45% to 50% seen once. Material for sequencing was blood. These receptors originate from a man aged 30-40 years in good health. The CDR3 runs from the conserved cysteine through the conserved F or W. Fields, in order: V gene, clone size, D gene, J gene, CDR3 DNA, CDR3 protein. A D gene is named only where the DNA matches it firmly. Size tells how often a clone was seen (once, few, many) or the class of an expanded clone, and some rows leave it out.

>TRBV7-6|NA|NA|TRBJ2-1
TGTGCCAGCAGCTGGGAAACAGGTTACAATGAGCAGTTCTTC
CASSWETGYNEQFF
>TRBV29-1|NA|TRBD1|TRBJ1-2
TGCAGCGTGCCCGGGACAGGGGCTGGCTACACCTTC
CSVPGTGAGYTF
>TRBV5-1|NA|TRBD1|TRBJ2-1
TGCGCCAGCAGCTTGGAGGCAGGGGGCGTGTCAAATGAGCAGTTCTTC
CASSLEAGGVSNEQFF
>TRBV6-6|once|NA|TRBJ2-1
TGTGCCAGCAGCATAGTGGGGAATGAGCAGTTCTTC
CASSIVGNEQFF
>TRBV2|NA|TRBD2|TRBJ2-5
TGTGCCAGCAGTGAGGAGTTCGGGACTAGCGGGGGGCCAGAGGAGACCCAGTACTTC
CASSEEFGTSGGPEETQYF
>TRBV14|NA|NA|TRBJ2-7
TGTGCCAGCAGCCAATTTAAGGGATCCTACGAGCAGTACTTC
CASSQFKGSYEQYF
>TRBV7-2|NA|NA|TRBJ2-7
TGTGCCAGCAGCTTAGAGGCGGGGGCAACCTACGAGCAGTACTTC
CASSLEAGATYEQYF
>TRBV10-3|few|NA|TRBJ2-3
TGTGCCTGTGCCCCAGGGGTCACAGATACGCAGTATTTT
CACAPGVTDTQYF
>TRBV29-1|NA|NA|TRBJ2-2
TGCAGCGCTAACGGGGGCCGTCCGAACACCGCGGAGCTGTTTTTT
CSANGGRPNTAELFF
>TRBV7-2|NA|TRBD2|TRBJ2-3
TGTGCCAGCAGCACTCGACTAGCGGGGGGCACAGATACGCAGTATTTT
CASSTRLAGGTDTQYF
>TRBV6-2/TRBV6-3|NA|NA|TRBJ1-6
TGTGCCAGCGTTCGGGCAGACCGTTATAATTCACCCCTCCACTTT
CASVRADRYNSPLHF